A single sample gave rise to the 7 T cell receptor beta chains below, sequenced in a study of cytomegalovirus exposure and HLA in healthy donors. The PCR employed 60 Vbeta primers together with 13 Jbeta primers. Clones were read by immunoSEQ multiplex PCR, and TCRdb kept only the in-frame ones, dropping some. The sample lists over 150,000 clones, approximately 85% occurring once. The material sequenced was PBMCs. The receptors shown here come from a girl under 18 in good health and CMV-seropositive.

This clone was found once. Within the sample, other DNA sequences also encode this same CDR3. V and J are TRBV9 and TRBJ1-2; D may be TRBD1 (5 bases). In germline, CDR1 is SGDLS, CDR2 YYNGEE. Deletions cut 0 bases from V and 8 bases from J, with 8 bases between. There are 12 residues in the CDR3. The CDR3 DNA follows: TGTGCCAGCAGCGTAGATAGGGGAGGCTACACCTTC. It codes for CASSVDRGGYTF. Using reference TRBV9 and TRBJ1-2 for the parts outside the CDR3, the full variable domain is DSGVTQTPKHLITATGQRVTLRCSPRSGDLSVYWYQQSLDQGLQFLIQYYNGEERAKGNILERFSAQQFPDLHSELNLSSLELGDSALYFCASSVDRGGYTFGSGTRLTVV.

This sequence joins TRBV5-6 and TRBJ2-2; weak D call: TRBD1 (5 bases). Germline V CDR1 and CDR2: SGHDT, YYEEEE. With 2 bases removed from V and 6 bases from J, the gap between germline ends came to 17 bases. The CDR3 is 16 residues long. As DNA, the CDR3 is TGTGCCAGCAGCTTCACAGGATGGCTAATGGCCGGGGAGCTGTTTTTT. Protein sequence: CASSFTGWLMAGELFF.

The chain employs TRBV27 and TRBJ1-2; a possible D gene is TRBD1 (6 bases). Trimming left V 3 bases short and J 4 bases short, with 9 bases between. CDR3 length: 13 amino acids. Germline V gives CDR1 MNHEY, CDR2 SMNVEV (reference sequence). CDR3 residues: CASSLRGGYGYTF. CDR3 nucleotides: TGTGCCAGCAGTTTGAGGGGGGGCTATGGCTACACCTTC.

The V gene is TRBV15, the J gene TRBJ1-4; D is possibly TRBD1 (5 bases). Germline CDR1 LNHNV, CDR2 YYDKDF (reference sequence). The V and J ends lost 9 bases and 7 bases respectively, with 18 bases between them. The CDR3 length is 14 residues. This CDR3 reads CATTKGAPREKLFF. CDR3 nucleotides: TGTGCCACTACAAAAGGGGCCCCGCGTGAAAAACTGTTTTTT.

J is TRBJ1-1 and V is TRBV28; TRBD1 might be the D (5 bases). Germline V gives CDR1 MDHEN, CDR2 SYDVKM. This CDR3 has 15 residues. V lost 7 bases and J lost 5, with 20 bases in between. The CDR3 DNA reads as TGTGCCAGCACCCTGGGGGGTGGGGGAGGGACTGAAGCTTTCTTT. Translation: CASTLGGGGGTEAFF.

This clone was seen once. The chain uses TRBV10-2 and TRBJ2-5, with TRBD1 identical over 7 bases. There are 13 residues in the CDR3. Germline V lookup: CDR1 WSHSY, CDR2 SAAADI. V was pared by 6 bases and J by 2 bases, with 3 bases of the junction left unmatched. CDR3 coding DNA: TGCGCCAGCAGGGAGACAGGGCAAGAGACCCAGTACTTC. This sequence encodes CASRETGQETQYF.

V and J are TRBV5-6 and TRBJ2-1; 8 bases line up with TRBD1. Germline V gives CDR1 SGHDT, CDR2 YYEEEE. V was clipped by 4 bases and J by 3 bases; unmatched bases: 3. The CDR3 sequence is 14 residues long. CDR3 in DNA: TGTGCCAGCAGCCGCGGGACAGGCTACAATGAGCAGTTCTTC. Its protein product is CASSRGTGYNEQFF.